A selection of T cell receptor beta chains follows, all from one sample in a study of cytomegalovirus exposure and HLA in healthy donors. Method: immunoSEQ multiplex PCR; TCRdb's copy keeps in-frame clones and lacks some. The sample carries some 140,000 clones, 84% recorded once. Sequencing used PBMCs. These receptors all stem from a woman aged 25 to 39 in good health and CMV-seronegative. Each CDR3 is given with its conserved first and last residue. D genes are given only for firm matches. Expanded clones get a size class; other rows say once, few or many, or leave the size out.

d_gene	v_gene	j_gene	abundance	CDR3nt	CDR3aa
.	TRBV2	TRBJ2-7	.	TGTGCCAGCAAGGTCGGCGGGACCGAGGGGCCGCAGTACTTC	CASKVGGTEGPQYF
TRBD1	TRBV5-1	TRBJ2-1	.	TGCGCCAGCAGCACCGGGACAGGGGGATACAATGAGCAGTTCTTC	CASSTGTGGYNEQFF
.	TRBV7-3	TRBJ2-5	.	TGTGCCAGCAGCTTAACGCGTGAAGAGACCCAGTACTTC	CASSLTREETQYF
.	TRBV5-6	TRBJ2-2	.	TGTGCCAGCAGCTACACGAACACCGGGGAGCTGTTTTTT	CASSYTNTGELFF
TRBD2	TRBV7-2	TRBJ2-1	.	TGTGCCAGCAAGCCGGGGGGGCGCGACAATGAGCAGTTCTTC	CASKPGGRDNEQFF
TRBD2	TRBV14	TRBJ2-5	.	TGTGCCAGCAGCCGCCTGACGGGGGGAGAGACCCAGTACTTC	CASSRLTGGETQYF
.	TRBV19	TRBJ2-1	.	TGTGCCAGTAATGGTAACCCGAGGAGCTACAATGAGCAGTTCTTC	CASNGNPRSYNEQFF
.	TRBV6-1	TRBJ1-1	many	TGTGCCAGCATGCGGGGGCTGTACACTGAAGCTTTCTTT	CASMRGLYTEAFF
TRBD1	TRBV7-9	TRBJ1-2	.	TGTGCCAGCAGCTTTGTGGACAGGGACTATGGCTACACCTTC	CASSFVDRDYGYTF
TRBD1	TRBV2	TRBJ1-1	.	TGTGCCAGCAGTGGGACAGGGCACCTCATGAACACTGAAGCTTTCTTT	CASSGTGHLMNTEAFF
.	TRBV6-5	TRBJ1-2	.	TGTGCCAGCATTGACAGTTGGCTGTATGGCTACACCTTC	CASIDSWLYGYTF
TRBD1	TRBV18	TRBJ1-4	once	TGTGCCAGCTCACCCTCGGGACAGCGAACTGAAAAACTGTTTTTT	CASSPSGQRTEKLFF
TRBD2	TRBV5-1	TRBJ2-1	.	TGCGCCAGCAGCAGAACTAGCGGGGTTAGCTCCTACAATGAGCAGTTCTTC	CASSRTSGVSSYNEQFF
TRBD1	TRBV6-6	TRBJ1-2	.	TGTGCCAGCAGTAAAACCAGACAGGGGGGCTATGGCTACACCTTC	CASSKTRQGGYGYTF
.	TRBV27	TRBJ2-5	.	TGTGCCAGCAGTTTATTTGAGGGGGACACCCAGTACTTC	CASSLFEGDTQYF
TRBD2	TRBV11-2	TRBJ2-7	.	TGTGCCAGCAGCTTAGTTGCGGGAGCCTACGAGCAGTACTTC	CASSLVAGAYEQYF
TRBD1	TRBV6-6	TRBJ1-2	few	TGTGCCAGCCGCCCTTACAGGGGTCTGAACTATGGCTACACCTTC	CASRPYRGLNYGYTF
.	TRBV25-1	TRBJ2-5	.	TGTGCCAGCAGAGAAGCAGGGGAGGGAGAGACCCAGTACTTC	CASREAGEGETQYF
.	TRBV27	TRBJ2-7	.	TGTGCCACCTCGAGGGGGGGCTTGTGGGAGCAGTACTTC	CATSRGGLWEQYF
TRBD1	TRBV9	TRBJ2-2	once	TGTGCCAGCAGCGTTCGTCCCGGGACAGGGATGAGGGAGCTGTTTTTT	CASSVRPGTGMRELFF
TRBD2	TRBV6-4	TRBJ2-5	.	TGTGCCAGCAGCCGGACTAGCGGGGGCCAAGAGACCCAGTACTTC	CASSRTSGGQETQYF
.	TRBV2	TRBJ1-2	.	TGTGCCAGCAGACGGGAGGAGGGCGGATATGGCTACACCTTC	CASRREEGGYGYTF
TRBD1	TRBV5-1	TRBJ2-7	.	TGCGCCAGCAGCTCCCGACAGGGGGCCTACGAGCAGTACTTC	CASSSRQGAYEQYF
TRBD1	TRBV11-2	TRBJ1-5	.	TGTGCCAGCAGCTTAGACAGGGGGAATCAGCCCCAGCATTTT	CASSLDRGNQPQHF
.	TRBV28	TRBJ1-2	.	TGTGCCAGCAGTAAAGGGGCTAACTATGGCTACACCTTC	CASSKGANYGYTF
.	TRBV20-1	TRBJ1-4	.	TGCAGTGCCTGGCGGCGAGAAAAACTGTTTTTT	CSAWRREKLFF
TRBD2	TRBV27	TRBJ2-1	.	TGTGCCAGCAGTGGGCTAGCGGGGGCCTCCTACAATGAGCAGTTCTTC	CASSGLAGASYNEQFF
TRBD1	TRBV5-1	TRBJ2-6	.	TGCGCCAGCAGTTTTTCCCCGGGACAGGGTTCAGGCCCGCTCTCTGGGGCCAACGTCCTGACTTTC	CASSFSPGQGSGPLSGANVLTF
TRBD1	TRBV19	TRBJ1-5	.	TGTGCCAGTAGTTCCCTGACAGGGGTTCGCAATCAGCCCCAGCATTTT	CASSSLTGVRNQPQHF